What follows is one T cell receptor beta chain and its context. Produced via immunoSEQ multiplex PCR; TCRdb's table is partial and in-frame only. There are fewer than 150,000 clones in the sample; under 95% occur only once, and 1.4% lies in the top ten. This sample was taken from a study of T cells after somatic rescue of genetic block. Germline CDR1 reads LGHNA; CDR2 reads YSLEER. The length of the CDR3 is 15 residues. The V and J ends lost 4 bases and 7 bases, in that order; junction bases with no gene match: 8. This TCR was sampled from a young woman. The source material was peripheral blood mononuclear cells (PBMCs). This rearrangement joins TRBV4-3 to TRBJ2-1; 9 nucleotides align to TRBD1. The DNA for the CDR3 is TGCGCCAGCAGCCCAACAGGACAGGGGATGAATGAGCAGTTCTTC. This gives the protein CASSPTGQGMNEQFF.